This is a list of T cell receptor beta chains from one sample in a study of CD8+ T cells in alopecia areata. The data were produced by immunoSEQ multiplex PCR, yet TCRdb's version contains in-frame clones alone and is incomplete. The table shows hundreds of thousands of clones, with under 80% occurring only once. The specimen was CD4+ T cells sorted from blood, collected at week 0. The receptors come from a human donor with alopecia areata. Both conserved end residues are part of each CDR3.

CDR3 length: 14; V gene: TRBV5-4; J gene: TRBJ2-2; CDR3 protein: CASTLGARGGELFF
CDR3 length: 13; V gene: TRBV7-9; J gene: TRBJ2-4; CDR3 protein: CASSLAASGGKYF
CDR3 length: 16; V gene: TRBV9; J gene: TRBJ1-2; CDR3 protein: CASSPVRTDPNYGYTF
CDR3 length: 15; V gene: TRBV5-4; J gene: TRBJ2-7; CDR3 protein: CASSLETRMGAEQYF
CDR3 length: 13; V gene: TRBV9; J gene: TRBJ2-1; CDR3 protein: CASSSQRGREQFF
CDR3 length: 15; V gene: TRBV4-2; J gene: TRBJ2-1; CDR3 protein: CASSRTGQGEGEQFF
CDR3 length: 14; V gene: TRBV25-1; J gene: TRBJ2-2; CDR3 protein: CASSSPGNTGELFF
CDR3 length: 14; V gene: TRBV5-1; J gene: TRBJ1-1; CDR3 protein: CASSRRTGATEAFF
CDR3 length: 14; V gene: TRBV15; J gene: TRBJ2-1; CDR3 protein: CATSRDSGYNEQFF
CDR3 length: 16; V gene: TRBV25-1; J gene: TRBJ1-1; CDR3 protein: CASSDPRGGLIPEAFF
CDR3 length: 13; V gene: TRBV29-1; J gene: TRBJ2-3; CDR3 protein: CTLGTPGADTQYF
CDR3 length: 15; V gene: TRBV2; J gene: TRBJ2-3; CDR3 protein: CASRKLAASTDTQYF
CDR3 length: 13; V gene: TRBV29-1; J gene: TRBJ1-1; CDR3 protein: CSAVEGSRDEAFF
CDR3 length: 14; V gene: TRBV7-6; J gene: TRBJ1-4; CDR3 protein: CASSLSASNEKLFF
CDR3 length: 15; V gene: TRBV30; J gene: TRBJ2-2; CDR3 protein: CAWSVGQGYTGELFF
CDR3 length: 12; V gene: TRBV25-1; J gene: TRBJ1-2; CDR3 protein: CASSRQGYGYTF
CDR3 length: 13; V gene: TRBV29-1; J gene: TRBJ1-1; CDR3 protein: CSVKAGVNTEAFF
CDR3 length: 18; V gene: TRBV15; J gene: TRBJ2-6; CDR3 protein: CATSRGDLGGSGANVLTF
CDR3 length: 15; V gene: TRBV27; J gene: TRBJ1-5; CDR3 protein: CASSFGRGSNQPQHF
CDR3 length: 13; V gene: TRBV5-1; J gene: TRBJ2-7; CDR3 protein: CASSSGGGYEQYF
CDR3 length: 16; V gene: TRBV4-3; J gene: TRBJ2-1; CDR3 protein: CASSRGTGGSYNEQFF
CDR3 length: 13; V gene: TRBV29-1; J gene: TRBJ1-1; CDR3 protein: CSALFGGGTEAFF
CDR3 length: 14; V gene: TRBV29-1; J gene: TRBJ2-5; CDR3 protein: CSVATSGVGETQYF
CDR3 length: 15; V gene: TRBV6-5; J gene: TRBJ2-6; CDR3 protein: CASSYSAPGANVLTF
CDR3 length: 19; V gene: TRBV18; J gene: TRBJ2-4; CDR3 protein: CASSRFQDRGDLAKNIQYF
CDR3 length: 13; V gene: TRBV30; J gene: TRBJ1-5; CDR3 protein: CAWSRGINQPQHF
CDR3 length: 13; V gene: TRBV30; J gene: TRBJ1-2; CDR3 protein: CAWSASLLNGYTF
CDR3 length: 14; V gene: TRBV6-4; J gene: TRBJ1-6; CDR3 protein: CASSEGSNSSPLHF
CDR3 length: 14; V gene: TRBV29-1; J gene: TRBJ2-7; CDR3 protein: CSATGQGLEDEQYF
CDR3 length: 13; V gene: TRBV4-3; J gene: TRBJ2-7; CDR3 protein: CASSRGTGYEQYF
CDR3 length: 15; V gene: TRBV5-1; J gene: TRBJ2-3; CDR3 protein: CASEPEQGYTDTQYF
CDR3 length: 12; V gene: TRBV29-1; J gene: TRBJ2-5; CDR3 protein: CSVRTGQETQYF
CDR3 length: 13; V gene: TRBV19; J gene: TRBJ1-1; CDR3 protein: CASIRGQNTEAFF
CDR3 length: 14; V gene: TRBV29-1; J gene: TRBJ2-1; CDR3 protein: CSVTGLAGYNEQFF